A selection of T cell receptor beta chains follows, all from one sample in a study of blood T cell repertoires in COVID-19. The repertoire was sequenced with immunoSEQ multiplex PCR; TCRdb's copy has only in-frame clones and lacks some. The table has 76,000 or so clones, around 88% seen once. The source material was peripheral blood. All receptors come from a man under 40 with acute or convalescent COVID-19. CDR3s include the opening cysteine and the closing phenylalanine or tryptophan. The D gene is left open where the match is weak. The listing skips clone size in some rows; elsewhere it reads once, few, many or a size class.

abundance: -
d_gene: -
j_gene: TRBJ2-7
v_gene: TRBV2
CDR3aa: CASSGQGTGSWDF
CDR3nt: TGTGCCAGCAGTGGGCAGGGAACAGGGAGCTGGGACTTC

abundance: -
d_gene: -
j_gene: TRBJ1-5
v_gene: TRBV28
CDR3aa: CATQDRGWQGRIQPQHF
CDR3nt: TGTGCCACCCAAGATCGGGGGTGGCAGGGACGCATTCAGCCCCAGCATTTT

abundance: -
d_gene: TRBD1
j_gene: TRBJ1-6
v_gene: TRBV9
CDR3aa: CASSVDTGGASPLHF
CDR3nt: TGTGCCAGCAGCGTAGATACAGGGGGCGCTTCACCCCTCCACTTT

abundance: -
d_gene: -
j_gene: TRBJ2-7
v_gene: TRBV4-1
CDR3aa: CASSQGSVGYEQYF
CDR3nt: TGCGCCAGCAGCCAAGGTTCAGTTGGCTACGAGCAGTACTTC

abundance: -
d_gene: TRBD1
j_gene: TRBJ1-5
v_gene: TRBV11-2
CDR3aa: CASSLGVGTGRSNQPQHF
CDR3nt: TGTGCCAGCAGCTTAGGCGTCGGGACAGGGCGTAGCAATCAGCCCCAGCATTTT

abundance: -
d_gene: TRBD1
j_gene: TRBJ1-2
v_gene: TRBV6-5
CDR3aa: CAGRPLQGDYGYTF
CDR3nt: TGTGCCGGCAGACCCTTACAGGGGGACTATGGCTACACCTTC

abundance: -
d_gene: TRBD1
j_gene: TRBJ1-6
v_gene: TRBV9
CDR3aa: CASSVAGTGSSSSPLHF
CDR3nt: TGTGCCAGCAGCGTAGCAGGGACAGGGTCATCCTCGTCACCCCTCCACTTT

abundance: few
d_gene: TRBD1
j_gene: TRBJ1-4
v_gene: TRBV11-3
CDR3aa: CASSLNTGTGDRLDEKLFF
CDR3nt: TGTGCCAGCAGCTTAAATACCGGGACAGGTGACCGGTTGGATGAAAAACTGTTTTTT

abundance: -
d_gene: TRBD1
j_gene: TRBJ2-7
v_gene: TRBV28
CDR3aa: CASSPVNRQGVGEQYF
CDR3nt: TGTGCCAGCAGTCCGGTTAATAGACAGGGAGTCGGCGAGCAGTACTTC

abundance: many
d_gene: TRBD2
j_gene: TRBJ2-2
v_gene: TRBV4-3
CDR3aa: CASSQARVAGGTGELFF
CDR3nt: TGCGCCAGCAGCCAAGCCCGGGTAGCGGGAGGTACCGGGGAGCTGTTTTTT

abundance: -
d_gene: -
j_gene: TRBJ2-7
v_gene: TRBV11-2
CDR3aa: CASSLGGGPALGEQYF
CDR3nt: TGTGCCAGCAGCTTGGGTGGCGGCCCCGCACTAGGCGAGCAGTACTTC

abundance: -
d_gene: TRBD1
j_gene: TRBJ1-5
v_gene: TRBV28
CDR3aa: CASNDRGFNQPQHF
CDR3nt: TGTGCCAGCAATGACAGGGGGTTTAATCAGCCCCAGCATTTT

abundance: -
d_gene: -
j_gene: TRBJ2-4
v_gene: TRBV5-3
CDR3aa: CARSGERIGNRF
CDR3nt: TGTGCCAGAAGCGGGGAGAGGATAGGGAATCGGTTC

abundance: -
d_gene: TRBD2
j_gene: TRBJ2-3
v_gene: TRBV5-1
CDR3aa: CASSLASGGDTQYF
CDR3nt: TGCGCCAGCAGCTTGGCCTCGGGGGGAGATACGCAGTATTTT

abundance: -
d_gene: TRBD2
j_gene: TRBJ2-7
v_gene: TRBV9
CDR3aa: CASSGTSGRAGEQYF
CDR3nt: TGTGCCAGCAGCGGGACTAGCGGGAGGGCGGGCGAGCAGTACTTC

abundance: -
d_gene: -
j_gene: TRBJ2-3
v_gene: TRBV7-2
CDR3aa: CASSFGVSDTQYF
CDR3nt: TGTGCCAGCAGCTTCGGAGTTTCAGATACGCAGTATTTT

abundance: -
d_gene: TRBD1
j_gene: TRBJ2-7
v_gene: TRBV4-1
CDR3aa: CASSPTGVIYEQYF
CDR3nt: TGCGCCAGCAGCCCGACAGGGGTGATCTACGAGCAGTACTTC

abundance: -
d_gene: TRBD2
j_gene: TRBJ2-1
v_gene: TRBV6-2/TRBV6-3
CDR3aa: CASSYLAGDKDNEQFF
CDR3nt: TGTGCCAGCAGTTACTTAGCGGGAGATAAGGACAATGAGCAGTTCTTC

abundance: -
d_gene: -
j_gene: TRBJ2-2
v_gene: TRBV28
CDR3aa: CASKRSAGELFF
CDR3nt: TGTGCCAGCAAACGGTCCGCCGGGGAGCTGTTTTTT

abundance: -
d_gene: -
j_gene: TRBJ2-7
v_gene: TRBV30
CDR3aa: CAWSVGGSTYEQYF
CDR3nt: TGTGCCTGGAGTGTAGGAGGGAGCACCTACGAGCAGTACTTC

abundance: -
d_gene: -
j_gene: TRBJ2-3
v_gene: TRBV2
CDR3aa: CASGGTSVITDTQYF
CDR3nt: TGTGCCAGCGGTGGGACAAGCGTCATCACAGATACGCAGTATTTT

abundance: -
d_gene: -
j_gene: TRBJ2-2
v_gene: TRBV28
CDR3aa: CASSLGGTGELFF
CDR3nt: TGTGCCAGCAGTTTAGGCGGAACCGGGGAGCTGTTTTTT

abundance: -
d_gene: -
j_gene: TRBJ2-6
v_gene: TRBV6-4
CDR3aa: CASGAGDQEISGANVLTF
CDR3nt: TGTGCCAGCGGCGCAGGGGATCAAGAAATCTCTGGGGCCAACGTCCTGACTTTC

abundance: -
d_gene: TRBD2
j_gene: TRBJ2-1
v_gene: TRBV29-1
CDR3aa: CSVKRGSYNEQFF
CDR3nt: TGCAGCGTTAAGCGGGGCTCCTACAATGAGCAGTTCTTC

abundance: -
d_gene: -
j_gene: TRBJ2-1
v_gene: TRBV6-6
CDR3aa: CASKGGSGNEQFF
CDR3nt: TGTGCCAGCAAGGGCGGCAGCGGCAATGAGCAGTTCTTC

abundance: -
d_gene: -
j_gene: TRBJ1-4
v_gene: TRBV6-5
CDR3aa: CASTKSGAGNEKLFF
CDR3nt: TGTGCCAGCACTAAAAGCGGGGCTGGTAATGAAAAACTGTTTTTT

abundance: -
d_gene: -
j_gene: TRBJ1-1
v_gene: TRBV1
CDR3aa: CTSSHSPEAFF
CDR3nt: TGCACCAGCAGCCACAGTCCTGAAGCTTTCTTT

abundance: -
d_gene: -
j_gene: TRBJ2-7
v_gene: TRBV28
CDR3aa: CASSPLTRYEQYF
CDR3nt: TGTGCCAGCAGTCCCCTCACGAGGTACGAGCAGTACTTC

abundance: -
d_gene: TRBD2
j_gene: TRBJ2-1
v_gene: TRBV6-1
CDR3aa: CASSEAPPGLAGHIANYNEQFF
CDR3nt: TGTGCCAGCAGTGAAGCGCCCCCGGGACTAGCGGGCCACATTGCCAATTACAATGAGCAGTTCTTC

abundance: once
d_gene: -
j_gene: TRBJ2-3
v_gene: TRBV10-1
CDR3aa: CASSEYGESGDTQYF
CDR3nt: TGCGCCAGCAGTGAATATGGGGAGTCGGGCGATACGCAGTATTTT

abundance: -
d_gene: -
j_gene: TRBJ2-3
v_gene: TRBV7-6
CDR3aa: CASSLLEGRTDTQYF
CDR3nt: TGTGCCAGCAGCTTACTGGAGGGGCGCACAGATACGCAGTATTTT

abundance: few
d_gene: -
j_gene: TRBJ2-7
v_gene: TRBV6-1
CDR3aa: CASSEQLTGAVEQYF
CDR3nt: TGTGCCAGCAGTGAACAGTTAACGGGAGCGGTCGAGCAGTACTTC

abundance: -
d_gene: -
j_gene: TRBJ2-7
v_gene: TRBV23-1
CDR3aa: CASSQSPAYEQYF
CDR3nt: TGCGCCAGCAGTCAATCGCCAGCCTACGAGCAGTACTTC

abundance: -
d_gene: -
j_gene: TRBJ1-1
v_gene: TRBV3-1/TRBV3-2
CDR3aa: CASSPGPNTEAFF
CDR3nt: TGTGCCAGCAGCCCGGGTCCTAACACTGAAGCTTTCTTT

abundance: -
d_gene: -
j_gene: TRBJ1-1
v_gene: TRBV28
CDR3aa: CASSLSLNTEAFF
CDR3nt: TGTGCCAGCAGTTTATCTTTGAACACTGAAGCTTTCTTT

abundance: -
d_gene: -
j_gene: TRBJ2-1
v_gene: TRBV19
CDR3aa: CASSTGQIYNEQFF
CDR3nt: TGTGCCAGTAGTACCGGACAGATCTACAATGAGCAGTTCTTC

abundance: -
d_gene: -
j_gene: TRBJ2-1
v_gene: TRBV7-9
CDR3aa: CASSPANGSSYNEQFF
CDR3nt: TGTGCCAGCAGCCCGGCAAACGGGAGCTCCTACAATGAGCAGTTCTTC

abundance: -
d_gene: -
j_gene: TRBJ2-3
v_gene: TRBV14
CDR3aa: CASSQAFGRWDLNTDTQYF
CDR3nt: TGTGCCAGCAGCCAGGCATTCGGGAGATGGGATCTAAACACAGATACGCAGTATTTT

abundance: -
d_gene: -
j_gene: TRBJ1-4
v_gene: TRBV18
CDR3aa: CASSLQGMATNEKLFF
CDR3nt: TGTGCCAGCTCACTTCAGGGGATGGCAACTAATGAAAAACTGTTTTTT

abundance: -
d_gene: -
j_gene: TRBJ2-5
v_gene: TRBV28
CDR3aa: CASSTRRGSGGTQYF
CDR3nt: TGTGCCAGCAGTACGCGGAGGGGTTCGGGCGGGACCCAGTACTTC

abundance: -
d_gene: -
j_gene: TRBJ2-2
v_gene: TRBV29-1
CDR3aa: CSVFTAVSTRGELFF
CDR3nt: TGCAGCGTTTTTACCGCGGTAAGCACTCGCGGGGAGCTGTTTTTT

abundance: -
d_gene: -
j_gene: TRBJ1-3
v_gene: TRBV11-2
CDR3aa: CASKRQARSGNTIYF
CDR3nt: TGTGCCAGCAAACGACAGGCACGGTCTGGAAACACCATATATTTT

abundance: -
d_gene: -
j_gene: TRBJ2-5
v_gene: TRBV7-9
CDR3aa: CATDHSGAQETQYF
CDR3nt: TGTGCCACCGACCATTCGGGAGCCCAAGAGACCCAGTACTTC

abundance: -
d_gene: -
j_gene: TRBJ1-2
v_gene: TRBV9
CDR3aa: CASRDDSYYGYTF
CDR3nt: TGTGCCAGCAGGGATGACAGTTACTATGGCTACACCTTC

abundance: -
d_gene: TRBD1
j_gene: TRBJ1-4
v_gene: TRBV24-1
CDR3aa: CATSDSTGAGEKLFF
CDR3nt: TGTGCCACCAGTGATTCGACAGGGGCCGGGGAAAAACTGTTTTTT

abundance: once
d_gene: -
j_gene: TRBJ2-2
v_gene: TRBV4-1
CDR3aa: CASSQEVGNLAGELFF
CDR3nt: TGCGCCAGCAGCCAAGAGGTCGGGAATCTGGCCGGGGAGCTGTTTTTT

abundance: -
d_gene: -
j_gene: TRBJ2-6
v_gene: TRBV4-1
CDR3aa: CASRPQGLLSGANVLTF
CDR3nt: TGCGCCAGCAGGCCACAGGGTTTACTCTCTGGGGCCAACGTCCTGACTTTC

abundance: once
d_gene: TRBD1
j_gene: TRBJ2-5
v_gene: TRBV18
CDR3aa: CASSPDRAETQYF
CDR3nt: TGTGCCAGCTCGCCGGACAGGGCCGAGACCCAGTACTTC

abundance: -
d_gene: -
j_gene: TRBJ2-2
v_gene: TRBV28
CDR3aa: CATTKRTGELFF
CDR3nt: TGTGCCACCACAAAGCGGACCGGGGAGCTGTTTTTT

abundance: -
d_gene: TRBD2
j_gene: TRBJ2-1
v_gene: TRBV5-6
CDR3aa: CASSFPGLAGGGEQFF
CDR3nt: TGTGCCAGCAGCTTCCCGGGACTAGCGGGAGGGGGTGAGCAGTTCTTC

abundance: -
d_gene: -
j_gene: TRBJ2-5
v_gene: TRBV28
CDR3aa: CASSLWSLQETQYF
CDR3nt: TGTGCCAGCAGTTTATGGTCGCTACAAGAGACCCAGTACTTC

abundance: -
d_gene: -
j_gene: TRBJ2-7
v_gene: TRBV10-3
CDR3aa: CAISSGGSSYEQYF
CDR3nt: TGTGCCATCAGTTCAGGTGGCTCTTCCTACGAGCAGTACTTC